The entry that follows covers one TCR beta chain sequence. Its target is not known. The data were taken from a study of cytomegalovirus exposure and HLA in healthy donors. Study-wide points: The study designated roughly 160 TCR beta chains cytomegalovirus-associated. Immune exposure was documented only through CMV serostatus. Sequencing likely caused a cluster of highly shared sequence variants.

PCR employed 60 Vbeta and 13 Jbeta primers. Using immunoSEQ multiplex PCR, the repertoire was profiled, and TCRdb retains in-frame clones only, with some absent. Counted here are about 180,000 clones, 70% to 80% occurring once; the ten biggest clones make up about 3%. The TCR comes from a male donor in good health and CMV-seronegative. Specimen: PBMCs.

This CDR3 reads CASSPPSGRAVEQYF. CDR3 coding DNA: TGTGCCAGCAGCCCCCCTAGCGGGAGGGCCGTCGAGCAGTACTTC. The V call is TRBV28, the J call TRBJ2-7; 12 bases fit TRBD2. V lost 6 bases and J lost 6; bases outside the gene matches: 9. Germline CDR1 is MDHEN and CDR2 is SYDVKM. The CDR3 contains 15 residues.